Following are 10 T cell receptor beta chains from one sample sequenced in a study of CD8+ T cells in alopecia areata. RNA, once extracted, was reverse transcribed into cDNA for use as the sequencing template. Clones were sequenced by immunoSEQ multiplex PCR, and TCRdb holds only the in-frame ones, with some missing. The sample lists about 250,000 clones; 67% were seen once. This specimen was CD4+ T cells sorted from blood, taken at week 0. These TCRs come from a human donor with alopecia areata.

The V call is TRBV20-1, the J call TRBJ2-5; D not certain. V was cut by 3 bases and J by 4 bases, with 6 bases left in between. CDR3 size: 11 residues. Germline values: CDR1 DFQATT, CDR2 SNEGSKA (reference sequence). The CDR3 here is CSASIGETQYF. Here the CDR3 DNA reads TGCAGTGCTAGTATCGGAGAGACCCAGTACTTC.

V is TRBV14 and J is TRBJ2-5, with TRBD1 identical over 7 bases. With 0 bases clipped from V and 4 bases from J, the junction kept 5 bases outside the gene matches. Germline CDR1 reads SGHDN; CDR2 reads FVKESK. The CDR3 runs 15 residues. The CDR3 reads CASSQDRRQGETQYF. The CDR3 DNA sequence: TGTGCCAGCAGCCAAGACCGCCGACAGGGAGAGACCCAGTACTTC.

Regarding this clone: The same CDR3 is also encoded by other DNA sequences in this sample. The chain is built from TRBV5-1 and TRBJ2-1, with D maybe TRBD1 (6 bases). V lost 2 bases, J lost 6 bases, and 9 bases lay in between. Germline CDR1 and CDR2: SGHRS and YFSETQ. This CDR3 region has 13 residues. The CDR3 protein is CASSFTGSNEQFF. The CDR3 DNA reads as TGCGCCAGCAGCTTTACAGGGAGCAATGAGCAGTTCTTC.

In its sample, this clone was seen a few times. This sequence joins TRBV19 and TRBJ2-7; tentatively, D is TRBD1 (6 bases). The length of the CDR3 is 15 residues. From germline, CDR1 is LNHDA and CDR2 SQIVND (reference sequence). Trimming cost V 6 bases and J 1 base, with 16 bases left between them. The CDR3 loop is CASSFQWTASYEQYF. In nucleotides, the CDR3 is TGTGCCAGTAGCTTCCAGTGGACAGCTTCCTACGAGCAGTACTTC. The full variable domain, its missing parts supplied by reference TRBV19 and TRBJ2-7, is DGGITQSPKYLFRKEGQNVTLSCEQNLNHDAMYWYRQDPGQGLRLIYYSQIVNDFQKGDIAEGYSVSREKKESFPLTVTSAQKNPTAFYLCASSFQWTASYEQYFGPGTRLTVT.

This clone was found a few times. The chain couples TRBV29-1 to TRBJ2-5, with D perhaps assigned TRBD1 or TRBD2 (5 bases each). The CDR3 is 12 amino acids. Germline CDR1 reads SQVTM; CDR2 reads ANQGSEA. The CDR3 DNA sequence: TGCAGTACTCGAGGGGTTGGAGAGACCCAGTACTTC. Translation: CSTRGVGETQYF. Combining the CDR3 with reference TRBV29-1 and TRBJ2-5 gives the whole variable domain SAVISQKPSRDICQRGTSLTIQCQVDSQVTMMFWYRQQPGQSLTLIATANQGSEATYESGFVIDKFPISRPNLTFSTLTVSNMSPEDSSIYLCSTRGVGETQYFGPGTRLLVL.

The CDR3: CAWSAGQGQQFF. CDR3 DNA sequence: TGTGCCTGGAGTGCGGGACAGGGACAGCAGTTCTTC. This rearrangement joins TRBV30 to TRBJ2-1; 9 nucleotides align to TRBD1. This CDR3 is built from 12 residues. Germline values: CDR1 GTSNPN, CDR2 SVGIG (reference sequence). The J segment lost 11 bases and the V segment lost 1 base, leaving 3 bases of the junction unmatched.

This clone was observed a handful of times. The gene calls are TRBV4-2 and TRBJ1-3; D is unclear. Looked up from germline, CDR1 is LGHNA and CDR2 is YNFKEQ. The CDR3 consists of 15 residues. Deletions cut 8 bases from V and 0 bases from J, with 14 bases between. CDR3 sequence (DNA): TGTGCCAGCGGCATCGACCCGAGCTCTGGAAACACCATATATTTT. Translated, it gives CASGIDPSSGNTIYF.

Turning to this clone: At one of its ends the junction is not consistent with the germline gene, which may arise from a read error. The CDR3 loop is CSAGTGNNQSQHF. Here the CDR3 DNA reads TGCAGCGCAGGGACAGGGAACAATCAGTCCCAGCATTTT. The chain has TRBV29-1 and TRBJ1-5, with 9 bases identical to TRBD1. Germline loops: CDR1 SQVTM, CDR2 ANQGSEA. The CDR3 has 13 residues.

The chain couples TRBV9 to TRBJ1-6; 7 nucleotides match TRBD1. The length of the CDR3 is 15 residues. The germline V gene encodes CDR1 SGDLS and CDR2 YYNGEE. J was trimmed by 7 bases and V by 3 bases; bases with no gene match: 7. CDR3 sequence: CASSGKTGNNSPLHF. CDR3 sequence (DNA): TGTGCCAGCAGCGGAAAGACAGGGAACAATTCACCCCTCCACTTT. The whole variable domain, remainder taken from reference TRBV9 and TRBJ1-6, is DSGVTQTPKHLITATGQRVTLRCSPRSGDLSVYWYQQSLDQGLQFLIQYYNGEERAKGNILERFSAQQFPDLHSELNLSSLELGDSALYFCASSGKTGNNSPLHFGNGTRLTVT.

This chain connects TRBV7-9 to TRBJ1-1; D gene ambiguous. Germline V gene lookup returns CDR1 SEHNR and CDR2 FQNEAQ (reference sequence). CDR3 length: 12 residues. V gave up 5 bases and J gave up 9 bases, with 13 bases separating them. CDR3 DNA sequence: TGTGCCAGCAGCACATCCGGGCGAAAAGCTTTCTTT. Encoded protein: CASSTSGRKAFF.